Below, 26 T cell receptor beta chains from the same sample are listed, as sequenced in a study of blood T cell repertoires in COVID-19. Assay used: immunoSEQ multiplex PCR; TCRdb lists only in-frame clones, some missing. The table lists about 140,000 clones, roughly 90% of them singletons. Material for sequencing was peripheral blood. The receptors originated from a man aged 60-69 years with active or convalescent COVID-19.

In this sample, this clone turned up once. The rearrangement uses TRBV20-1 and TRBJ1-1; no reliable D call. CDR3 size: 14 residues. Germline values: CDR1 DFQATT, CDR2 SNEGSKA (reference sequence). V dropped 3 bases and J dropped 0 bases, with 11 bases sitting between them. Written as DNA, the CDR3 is TGCAGTGCTAGTATCCCAGGCATGAACACTGAAGCTTTCTTT. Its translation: CSASIPGMNTEAFF.

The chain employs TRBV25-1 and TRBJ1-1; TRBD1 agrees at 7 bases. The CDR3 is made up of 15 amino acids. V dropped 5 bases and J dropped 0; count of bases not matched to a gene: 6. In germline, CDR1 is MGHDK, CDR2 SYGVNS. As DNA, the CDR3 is TGTGCCAGCAGTTCTACAGGGGCGATGAACACTGAAGCTTTCTTT. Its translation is CASSSTGAMNTEAFF.

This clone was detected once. The CDR3 region has the DNA TGCGCCAGCAGCACCATAGCGGGAGAAATGGAGACCCAGTACTTC. Translation gives CASSTIAGEMETQYF. The rearrangement links TRBV5-1 to TRBJ2-5, with 9 bases lining up with TRBD2. V lost 4 bases and J lost 5; bases outside the gene matches: 9. Looked up from germline, CDR1 is SGHRS and CDR2 is YFSETQ. The CDR3 loop spans 15 amino acids.

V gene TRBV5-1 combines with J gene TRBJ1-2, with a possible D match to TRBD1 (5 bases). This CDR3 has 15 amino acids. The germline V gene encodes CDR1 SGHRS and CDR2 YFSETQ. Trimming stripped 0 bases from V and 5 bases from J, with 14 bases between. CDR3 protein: CASSLEPKGTYGYTF. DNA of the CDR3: TGCGCCAGCAGCTTGGAACCCAAGGGGACTTATGGCTACACCTTC.

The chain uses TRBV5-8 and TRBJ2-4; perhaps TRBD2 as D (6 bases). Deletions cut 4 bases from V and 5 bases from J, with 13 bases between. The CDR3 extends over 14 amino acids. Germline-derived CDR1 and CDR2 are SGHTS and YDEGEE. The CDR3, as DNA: TGTGCCAGCAGCAGGCGGAGGGAGGAAAACATTCAGTACTTC. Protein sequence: CASSRRREENIQYF.

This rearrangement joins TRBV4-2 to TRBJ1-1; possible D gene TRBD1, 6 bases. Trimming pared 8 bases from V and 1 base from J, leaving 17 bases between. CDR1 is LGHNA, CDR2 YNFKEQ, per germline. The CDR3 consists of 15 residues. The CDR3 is CASSGRGGQNTEAFF. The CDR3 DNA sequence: TGTGCCAGCTCAGGGAGGGGGGGGCAGAACACTGAAGCTTTCTTT.

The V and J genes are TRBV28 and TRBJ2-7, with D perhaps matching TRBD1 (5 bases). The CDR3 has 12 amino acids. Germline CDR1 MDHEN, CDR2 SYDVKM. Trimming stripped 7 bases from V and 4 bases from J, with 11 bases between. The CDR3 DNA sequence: TGTGCCAGCACCAAGGGGCCGTACGAGCAGTACTTC. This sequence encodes CASTKGPYEQYF.

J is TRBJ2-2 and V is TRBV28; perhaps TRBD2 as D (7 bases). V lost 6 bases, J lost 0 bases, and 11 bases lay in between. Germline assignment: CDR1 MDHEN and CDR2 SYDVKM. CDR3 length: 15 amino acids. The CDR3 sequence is CASRLGGANTGELFF. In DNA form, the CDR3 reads TGTGCCAGCAGACTAGGGGGGGCGAACACCGGGGAGCTGTTTTTT.

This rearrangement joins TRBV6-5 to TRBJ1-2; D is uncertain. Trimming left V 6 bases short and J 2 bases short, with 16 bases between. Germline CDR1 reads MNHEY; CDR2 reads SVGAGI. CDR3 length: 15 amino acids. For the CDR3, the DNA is TGTGCCAGCAGGTTGCTCACAGTCGCCAACTATGGCTACACCTTC. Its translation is CASRLLTVANYGYTF.

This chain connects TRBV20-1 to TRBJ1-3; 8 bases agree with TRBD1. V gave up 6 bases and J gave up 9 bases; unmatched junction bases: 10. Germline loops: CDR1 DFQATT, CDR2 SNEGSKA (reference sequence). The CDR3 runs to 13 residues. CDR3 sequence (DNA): TGCAGTGCAAGTGGACAGGGCGAAAGCACCATATATTTT. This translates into CSASGQGESTIYF.

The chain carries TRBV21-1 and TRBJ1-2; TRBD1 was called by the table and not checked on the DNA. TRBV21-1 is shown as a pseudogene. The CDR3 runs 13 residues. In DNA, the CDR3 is TGTGCCAGCAGCAAAGTGGGCATTGGAGGCTACACCTTC. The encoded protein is CASSKVGIGGYTF.

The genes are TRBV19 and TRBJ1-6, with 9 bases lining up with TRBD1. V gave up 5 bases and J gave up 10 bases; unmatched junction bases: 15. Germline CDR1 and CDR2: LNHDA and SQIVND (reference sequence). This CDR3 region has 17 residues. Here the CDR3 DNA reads TGTGCCAGTAGTGCGGCTGCCGGGACAGGGTGGGAATCACCCCTCCACTTT. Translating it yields CASSAAAGTGWESPLHF.

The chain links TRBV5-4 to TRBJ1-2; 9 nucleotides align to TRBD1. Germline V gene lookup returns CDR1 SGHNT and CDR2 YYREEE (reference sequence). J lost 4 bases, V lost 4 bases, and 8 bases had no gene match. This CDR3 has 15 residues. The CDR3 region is CASSGREQGAYGYTF. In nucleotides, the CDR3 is TGTGCCAGCAGCGGCCGAGAACAGGGGGCCTATGGCTACACCTTC.

CDR3 amino acids: CASSTGLQEQYF. The CDR3 nucleotides read TGTGCCAGTAGTACAGGACTGCAAGAGCAGTACTTC. The V call is TRBV19, the J call TRBJ2-7, with D possibly matching TRBD2 (5 bases). Germline V CDR1 and CDR2: LNHDA, SQIVND (reference sequence). The ends were cut back, 4 bases at V and 7 bases at J, with 11 bases in the middle. The CDR3 totals 12 residues. Variable domain in full (rest from reference TRBV19 and TRBJ2-7): DGGITQSPKYLFRKEGQNVTLSCEQNLNHDAMYWYRQDPGQGLRLIYYSQIVNDFQKGDIAEGYSVSREKKESFPLTVTSAQKNPTAFYLCASSTGLQEQYFGPGTRLTVT.

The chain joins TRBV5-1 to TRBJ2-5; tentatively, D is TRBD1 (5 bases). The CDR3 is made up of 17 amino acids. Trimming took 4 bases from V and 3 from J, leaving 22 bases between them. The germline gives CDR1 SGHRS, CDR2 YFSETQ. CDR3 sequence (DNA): TGCGCCAGCAGCCCCCTCCAGGGCGGAAGGCCAAAAGAGACCCAGTACTTC. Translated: CASSPLQGGRPKETQYF.

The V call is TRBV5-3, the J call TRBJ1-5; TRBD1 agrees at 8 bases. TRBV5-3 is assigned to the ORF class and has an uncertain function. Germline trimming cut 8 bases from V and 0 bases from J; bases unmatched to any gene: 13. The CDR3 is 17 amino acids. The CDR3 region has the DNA TGTGCCAGGGGATCGGACAGGGTTAACAATAGCAATCAGCCCCAGCATTTT. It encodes CARGSDRVNNSNQPQHF.

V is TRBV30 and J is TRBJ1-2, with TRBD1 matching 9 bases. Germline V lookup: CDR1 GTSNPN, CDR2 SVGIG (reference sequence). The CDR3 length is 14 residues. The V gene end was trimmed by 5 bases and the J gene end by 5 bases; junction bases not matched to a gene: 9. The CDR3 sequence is CAWRPGTGKYGYTF. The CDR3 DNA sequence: TGTGCCTGGCGCCCCGGGACAGGGAAATATGGCTACACCTTC.

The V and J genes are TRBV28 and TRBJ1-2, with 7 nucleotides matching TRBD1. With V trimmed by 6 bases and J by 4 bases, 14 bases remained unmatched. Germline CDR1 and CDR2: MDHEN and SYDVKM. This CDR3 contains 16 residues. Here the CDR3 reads CASSFPTGARGYGYTF. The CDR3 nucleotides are TGTGCCAGCAGCTTCCCAACAGGGGCACGGGGCTATGGCTACACCTTC.

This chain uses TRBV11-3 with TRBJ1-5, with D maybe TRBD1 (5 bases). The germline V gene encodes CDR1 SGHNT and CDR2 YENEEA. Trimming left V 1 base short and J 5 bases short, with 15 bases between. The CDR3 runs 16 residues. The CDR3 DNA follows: TGTGCCAGCAGCTTAGTCAGGGCTGCTGGGTATCAGCCCCAGCATTTT. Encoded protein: CASSLVRAAGYQPQHF.

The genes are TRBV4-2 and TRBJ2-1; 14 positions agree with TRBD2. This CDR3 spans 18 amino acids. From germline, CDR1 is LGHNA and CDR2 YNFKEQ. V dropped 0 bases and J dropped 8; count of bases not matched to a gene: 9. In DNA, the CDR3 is TGTGCCAGCAGCCAAGATCCGACTAGCGGGGGGGCCGGCGATGAGCAGTTCTTC. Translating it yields CASSQDPTSGGAGDEQFF.

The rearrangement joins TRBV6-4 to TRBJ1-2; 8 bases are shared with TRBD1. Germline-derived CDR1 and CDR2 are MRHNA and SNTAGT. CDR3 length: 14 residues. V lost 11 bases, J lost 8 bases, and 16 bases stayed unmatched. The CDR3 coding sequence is TGTGCCGGAAACAGGGAGGACAGGGATCAAGGCTACACCTTC. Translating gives CAGNREDRDQGYTF.

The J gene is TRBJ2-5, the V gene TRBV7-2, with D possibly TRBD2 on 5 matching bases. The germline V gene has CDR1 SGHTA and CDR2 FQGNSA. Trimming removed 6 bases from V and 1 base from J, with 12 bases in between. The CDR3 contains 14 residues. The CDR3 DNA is TGTGCCAGCAGTGTCGGAGGTCTCCAAGAGACCCAGTACTTC. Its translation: CASSVGGLQETQYF. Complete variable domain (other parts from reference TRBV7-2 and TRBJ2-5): GAGVSQSPSNKVTEKGKDVELRCDPISGHTALYWYRQSLGQGLEFLIYFQGNSAPDKSGLPSDRFSAERTGGSVSTLTIQRTQQEDSAVYLCASSVGGLQETQYFGPGTRLLVL.

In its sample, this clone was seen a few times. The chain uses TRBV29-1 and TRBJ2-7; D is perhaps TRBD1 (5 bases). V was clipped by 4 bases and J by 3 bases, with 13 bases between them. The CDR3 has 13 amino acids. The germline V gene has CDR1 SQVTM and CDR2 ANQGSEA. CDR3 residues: CSVAVQVDYEQYF. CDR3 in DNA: TGCAGCGTTGCGGTACAGGTAGACTACGAGCAGTACTTC.

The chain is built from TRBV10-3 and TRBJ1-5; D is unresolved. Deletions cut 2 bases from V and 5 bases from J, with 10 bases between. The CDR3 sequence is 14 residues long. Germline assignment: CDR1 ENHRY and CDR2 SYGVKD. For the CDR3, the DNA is TGTGCCATCAGTGAGCCAGGAGGTGATCAGCCCCAGCATTTT. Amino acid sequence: CAISEPGGDQPQHF.

This chain's CDR3 is CASSMQGVTFF. DNA of the CDR3: TGTGCCAGTAGTATGCAGGGGGTAACTTTCTTT. The V call is TRBV19, the J call TRBJ1-1, with 7 bases that match TRBD1. CDR1 is LNHDA and CDR2 is SQIVND in the germline V gene (reference sequence). The ends lost 3 bases at V and 12 bases at J; junction bases unmatched: 4. The CDR3 length is 11 residues.

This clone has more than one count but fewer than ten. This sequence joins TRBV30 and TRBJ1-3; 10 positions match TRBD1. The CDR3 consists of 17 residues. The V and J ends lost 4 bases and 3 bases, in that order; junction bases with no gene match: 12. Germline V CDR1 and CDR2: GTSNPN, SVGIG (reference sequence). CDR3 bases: TGTGCCTGGACCGGGACAGGGGCCGATCTCTTTGGAAACACCATATATTTT. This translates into CAWTGTGADLFGNTIYF.